Following are 19 T cell receptor beta chains from one sample sequenced in a study of Ad26.COV2.S vaccination and SARS-CoV-2 variants. Method: immunoSEQ multiplex PCR; TCRdb's copy keeps in-frame clones and lacks some. The sample includes fewer than 600,000 clones, roughly nine tenths of them seen just once. The treatment here: about 20 received Ad26.COV2.S at low or high dose, single or two shots; several received placebo; per-sample allocation not given. Samples were taken on day 63 after the first vaccine or placebo injection. This specimen consisted of peripheral blood, obtained in a trial of Ad26.COV2.S vaccine versus placebo. These TCRs come from a person aged 18 to 59 who received the Ad26.COV2.S COVID-19 vaccine or a placebo.

The rearrangement joins TRBV19 to TRBJ1-4; 7 bases fit TRBD1. Trimming took 5 bases from V and 3 from J; bases not matched to a gene: 6. There are 15 residues in the CDR3. The germline V gene has CDR1 LNHDA and CDR2 SQIVND (reference sequence). CDR3 protein: CASSLYRGSNEKLFF. The CDR3 bases are TGTGCCAGTAGTCTCTACAGGGGATCTAATGAAAAACTGTTTTTT.

This chain connects TRBV2 to TRBJ2-7; D tentatively fits TRBD1 or TRBD2 (5 bases each). Looked up from germline, CDR1 is SNHLY and CDR2 is FYNNEI. The V end was cut by 7 bases, the J end by 2 bases, with 15 bases between. This CDR3 region has 14 residues. CDR3 nucleotides: TGTGCCAGCACCCCCTGGGACGGGGCCTACGAGCAGTACTTC. It is translated as CASTPWDGAYEQYF.

This clone was observed once. This chain connects TRBV7-9 to TRBJ2-1; 9 nucleotides match TRBD1. The CDR3 runs to 12 residues. Germline V CDR1 and CDR2: SEHNR, FQNEAQ (reference sequence). V dropped 5 bases and J dropped 12; count of bases not matched to a gene: 5. The chain's CDR3 is CASSRDRVAQFF. The CDR3 bases are TGTGCCAGCAGCCGGGACAGGGTGGCGCAGTTCTTC.

This clone has only a few counts. The chain links TRBV18 to TRBJ1-5; D gene uncertain. This CDR3 has 13 amino acids. With 6 bases removed from V and 4 bases from J, the gap between germline ends came to 10 bases. CDR1 and CDR2 (germline): KGHSH, LQKENI. The CDR3 DNA follows: TGTGCCAGCTCCCTCGGGGATAATCAGCCCCAGCATTTT. It encodes CASSLGDNQPQHF.

The gene calls are TRBV4-3 and TRBJ2-3; D perhaps matches TRBD1 (5 bases). The germline CDR1 and CDR2 sequences are LGHNA and YSLEER. The length of the CDR3 is 16 residues. V was cut by 0 bases and J by 0 bases, with 10 bases left in between. The CDR3 region has the DNA TGCGCCAGCAGCCAAGATTTGGCAGGGAGCACAGATACGCAGTATTTT. This translates into CASSQDLAGSTDTQYF.

The chain has TRBV6-1 and TRBJ1-6, with no clear D. V was clipped by 5 bases and J by 0 bases, with 8 bases between them. Germline assignment: CDR1 MNHNS and CDR2 SASEGT. The CDR3 totals 15 residues. The chain's CDR3 is CASSFDRSYNSPLHF. The CDR3 DNA follows: TGTGCCAGCAGTTTCGACCGCTCCTATAATTCACCCCTCCACTTT.

V is TRBV7-9 and J is TRBJ2-7; 7 positions match TRBD1. V was pared by 2 bases and J by 6 bases, with 4 bases of the junction left unmatched. CDR1 is SEHNR and CDR2 is FQNEAQ in the germline V gene (reference sequence). This CDR3 has 13 amino acids. In DNA form, the CDR3 reads TGTGCCAGCAGCTTATTCTCAGGGGGCGAGCAGTACTTC. Residues: CASSLFSGGEQYF. The variable domain in full, with the rest retrieved from reference TRBV7-9 and TRBJ2-7, is DTGVSQNPRHKITKRGQNVTFRCDPISEHNRLYWYRQTLGQGPEFLTYFQNEAQLEKSRLLSDRFSAERPKGSFSTLEIQRTEQGDSAMYLCASSLFSGGEQYFGPGTRLTVT.

The chain links TRBV4-1 to TRBJ1-1; D is undetermined. Deletions cut 1 base from V and 0 bases from J, with 3 bases between. CDR1 MGHRA and CDR2 YSYEKL come from the germline V gene. This CDR3 has 13 residues. The CDR3 reads CASSQGMNTEAFF. The CDR3 region has the DNA TGCGCCAGCAGCCAAGGGATGAACACTGAAGCTTTCTTT.

The rearrangement uses TRBV13 and TRBJ2-2; D may correspond to TRBD1 or TRBD2 (6 bases each). Trimming removed 2 bases at V and 3 bases at J, with 19 bases between. CDR3 length: 18 residues. Germline CDR1 reads PRHDT; CDR2 reads FYEKMQ (reference sequence). CDR3 sequence (DNA): TGTGCCAGCAGCTTATTGGCCTGGGGGGCGCCCGACACCGGGGAGCTGTTTTTT. Its translation is CASSLLAWGAPDTGELFF.

The chain joins TRBV11-2 to TRBJ1-4, with 9 bases matching TRBD1. Germline CDR1 is SGHAT and CDR2 is FQNNGV. CDR3 length: 14 amino acids. Losses at the gene ends were 3 bases for V and 4 bases for J; bases not matched to a gene: 0. The CDR3 DNA sequence: TGTGCCAGCAGCTTGGACAGGGGTAATGAAAAACTGTTTTTT. It translates to CASSLDRGNEKLFF.

The chain links TRBV7-9 to TRBJ1-3; D remains unclear. CDR1 SEHNR and CDR2 FQNEAQ come from the germline V gene (reference sequence). V lost 2 bases and J 1 base, leaving 9 bases between the germline ends. The CDR3 totals 15 residues. The CDR3 loop reads CASSLLAGSGNTIYF. CDR3 nucleotides: TGTGCCAGCAGCTTATTAGCGGGGTCTGGAAACACCATATATTTT. The whole variable domain, remainder taken from reference TRBV7-9 and TRBJ1-3, is DTGVSQNPRHKITKRGQNVTFRCDPISEHNRLYWYRQTLGQGPEFLTYFQNEAQLEKSRLLSDRFSAERPKGSFSTLEIQRTEQGDSAMYLCASSLLAGSGNTIYFGEGSWLTVV.

The genes are TRBV2 and TRBJ2-7; possible D gene TRBD2, 7 bases. V was trimmed by 4 bases and J by 5 bases, leaving 9 bases between them. The germline V gene has CDR1 SNHLY and CDR2 FYNNEI. The CDR3 length is 12 residues. CDR3 coding DNA: TGTGCCAGCAGTGCGGGGGGCAACGAGCAGTACTTC. It codes for CASSAGGNEQYF. Full variable domain (missing parts from reference TRBV2 and TRBJ2-7): EPEVTQTPSHQVTQMGQEVILRCVPISNHLYFYWYRQILGQKVEFLVSFYNNEISEKSEIFDDQFSVERPDGSNFTLKIRSTKLEDSAMYFCASSAGGNEQYFGPGTRLTVT.

The chain recombines TRBV7-8 with TRBJ1-5; possibly TRBD1 for D (6 bases). The CDR3 loop spans 17 amino acids. Germline CDR1 is SGHVS and CDR2 is FQNEAQ. V was trimmed by 6 bases and J by 1 base, leaving 19 bases between them. The CDR3 coding sequence is TGTGCCAGCAGTTCCAACAGGGTCGGTCTGAGCAATCAGCCCCAGCATTTT. This translates into CASSSNRVGLSNQPQHF.

The V gene is TRBV2, the J gene TRBJ1-5, with D unresolved. Trimming removed 6 bases at V and 5 bases at J, with 17 bases between. The germline V gene encodes CDR1 SNHLY and CDR2 FYNNEI. CDR3 length equals 15 residues. CDR3 DNA sequence: TGTGCCAGCAGAGGTCCTGGACTTCTAGATCAGCCCCAGCATTTT. Its protein product is CASRGPGLLDQPQHF.

The V gene is TRBV4-1, the J gene TRBJ2-6, with 7 bases fitting TRBD1. The CDR3 runs 18 residues. Germline CDR1 reads MGHRA; CDR2 reads YSYEKL. J was trimmed by 0 bases and V by 0 bases; bases with no gene match: 5. The CDR3 here is CASSQDLGTVSGANVLTF. The CDR3 DNA follows: TGCGCCAGCAGCCAAGATCTGGGGACAGTCTCTGGGGCCAACGTCCTGACTTTC.

The chain links TRBV5-1 to TRBJ2-1; D may correspond to TRBD1 or TRBD2 (6 bases each). The CDR3 covers 14 residues. V lost 0 bases to trimming and J lost 5 bases, with 9 bases between them. CDR1 SGHRS and CDR2 YFSETQ come from the germline V gene. CDR3 nucleotide sequence: TGCGCCAGCAGCTTGGGGAGGGGGGACAATGAGCAGTTCTTC. Residues: CASSLGRGDNEQFF.

The V call is TRBV11-3, the J call TRBJ2-1; D is perhaps TRBD1 or TRBD2 (5 bases each). The germline V and J ends were trimmed by 1 base and 6 bases, with 10 bases remaining between them. Germline V CDR1 and CDR2: SGHNT, YENEEA. The length of the CDR3 is 14 residues. The chain's CDR3 is CASSLGPGPNEQFF. The DNA for the CDR3 is TGTGCCAGCAGCTTAGGTCCGGGACCCAATGAGCAGTTCTTC.

The chain carries TRBV18 and TRBJ1-1; D call uncertain. The ends were cut back, 2 bases at V and 1 base at J, with 8 bases in the middle. The CDR3 contains 14 residues. CDR1 and CDR2 (germline): KGHSH, LQKENI. The chain's CDR3 is CASSPAIKNTEAFF. In DNA, the CDR3 is TGTGCCAGCTCACCAGCGATCAAGAACACTGAAGCTTTCTTT.

This rearrangement joins TRBV2 to TRBJ1-1, with D possibly being TRBD1 (6 bases). V lost 3 bases to trimming and J lost 0 bases, with 14 bases between them. This CDR3 contains 16 residues. In germline, CDR1 is SNHLY, CDR2 FYNNEI. The CDR3 DNA sequence: TGTGCCAGCAGTGACAGGGGTCTTGGGGTGAACACTGAAGCTTTCTTT. Its translation: CASSDRGLGVNTEAFF.